This T cell receptor (beta chain) comes out of a study of OX40 agonist ivuxolimab in advanced cancers. Regarding the study in general: The costimulatory receptor OX40 (CD134) was targeted by ivuxolimab, a fully human IgG2 agonistic monoclonal antibody. Of the approximately 50 dose-escalation patients, hepatocellular carcinoma was present in around 20, melanoma in some 15, renal cell carcinoma in 9 and head and neck cancer in 9. Patients were allowed to have had prior anti-PD-1, anti-PD-L1 or anti-CTLA-4 therapy, and 40% of the dose-escalation patients had been treated with checkpoint inhibitors. The monotherapy dose-escalation portion (N of about 50 patients) of the phase I ivuxolimab trial is reported in the paper. Peripheral TCRbeta sequencing aimed to test whether ivuxolimab altered TCR sequence diversity and caused clonal T-cell expansion. Intravenous ivuxolimab was administered to patients every 2 weeks at six dose levels: 0.01, 0.1, 0.3, 1.5, 3 and 10 mg/kg. The dose-escalation cohort was roughly 87% male with a mean age of about 54 years, ranging from about 20 to 80. Partial responses were achieved by three dose-escalation patients, of whom one had hepatocellular carcinoma and two had cutaneous melanoma. What the work shows at the level of the full study, not this receptor alone: Low levels of normalized T-cell clonal expansion were also seen in some patients who did not respond. After ivuxolimab, expanded clones were on average more numerous among CD8+ T cells than among CD4+ T cells. Partial responders in the 0.1-3.0 mg/kg groups had among the lowest normalized peripheral clonal expansion, especially among CD8+ T cells. At doses of 0.1 to 3.0 mg/kg, clonal expansion of both CD4+ and CD8+ T cells in blood was seen between baseline and week 6. Which antigens the clonally expanded peripheral T cells were specific for was not determined.

In its sample, this clone was seen a few times. Its binding antigen is unknown. No much larger clone is present one base from it, and per-base qualities are unavailable. To sequence the TCRbeta CDR3 region, genomic DNA was isolated from the sorted cells. TCRbeta CDR3 regions were sequenced using the immunoSEQ Assay. Not all clones reach the TCRdb copy of this immuneACCESS table, which keeps in-frame sequences only. Checked studies attribute under half of the gap to unresolved V genes and leave the rest unexplained. Across this sample there are 35,000 to 50,000 clones, with around 84% seen only once. The ten largest clones represent just over 20% of the sample. Taken from the germline V gene, the CDR1 and CDR2 loops are MGHRA and YSYEKL. The cysteine opens and the phenylalanine closes a CDR3 of 13 amino acids. Of all the DNA, just the CDR3 is kept, 39 bases in frame from base 1. V loses 1 base, J loses 3 bases, and the germline ends lie 4 bases apart.

Patients with autoimmune disease history or receiving systemic immunosuppression were excluded from the trial. In every dose cohort, peripheral blood was drawn for TCR sequencing at baseline, cycle 4 day 1, and cycle 7 day 1. The samples were taken from a phase I, first-in-human, multicenter, open-label dose-escalation trial of ivuxolimab. The trial enrolled adults with locally advanced or metastatic head and neck squamous cell, hepatocellular, melanoma or renal cell carcinoma. Before TCR sequencing, CD4+ T cells and CD8+ T cells from peripheral blood were sorted into separate populations. This TCR was sampled from an adult with an advanced solid tumor such as melanoma, head and neck, liver or kidney cancer. Here the chain combines TRBV4-1 and TRBJ1-5, with the D gene uncertain. This specimen consisted of CD4+ or CD8+ T cells sorted from blood, obtained in a trial of the OX40 agonist ivuxolimab. The nucleotides are TGCGCCAGCAGCCAAGTTCACAATCAGCCCCAGCATTTT. This sequence encodes CASSQVHNQPQHF.